This T cell receptor (beta chain) was captured in a study of blood T cell repertoires in COVID-19. On the study more broadly: COVID-19 samples, acute and convalescent, were from the United States, Italy and Spain. From T cells, B-cell-depleted T cells, or PBMCs came the material, which was cDNA or gDNA.

Per the original data handling: How many nucleated cells were present was estimated from reference gene primer amplification. Assay: immunoSEQ multiplex PCR; the TCRdb copy retains only in-frame clones and omits some. The V and J calls and the clone size are those of that table, but D and trimming were determined from the DNA. The sample has hundreds of thousands of clones; 82% are singletons. The receptor was derived from a woman between 70 and 85 years old with acute or convalescent COVID-19. Sequences were obtained from peripheral blood.

CDR3 protein: CASSLGQGGYEAFF. CDR3 DNA sequence: TGCGCCAGCAGCCTGGGACAGGGGGGTTATGAAGCTTTCTTT. The rearrangement joins TRBV5-1 to TRBJ1-1; 11 nucleotides agree with TRBD1. Germline V gene data show CDR1 as SGHRS and CDR2 as YFSETQ. The CDR3 consists of 14 residues. With 4 bases clipped from V and 7 bases from J, the junction kept 6 bases outside the gene matches.